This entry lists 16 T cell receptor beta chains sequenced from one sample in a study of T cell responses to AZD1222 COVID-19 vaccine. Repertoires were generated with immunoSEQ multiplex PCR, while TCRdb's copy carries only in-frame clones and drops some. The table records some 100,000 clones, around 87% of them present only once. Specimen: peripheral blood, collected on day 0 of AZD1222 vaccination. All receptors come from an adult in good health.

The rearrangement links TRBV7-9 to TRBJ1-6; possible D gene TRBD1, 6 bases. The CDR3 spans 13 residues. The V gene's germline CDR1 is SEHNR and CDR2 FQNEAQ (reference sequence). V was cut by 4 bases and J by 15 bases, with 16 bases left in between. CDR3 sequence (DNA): TGTGCCAGCAGCTCGTTAAACCAGGGGCACCTCCACTTT. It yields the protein CASSSLNQGHLHF.

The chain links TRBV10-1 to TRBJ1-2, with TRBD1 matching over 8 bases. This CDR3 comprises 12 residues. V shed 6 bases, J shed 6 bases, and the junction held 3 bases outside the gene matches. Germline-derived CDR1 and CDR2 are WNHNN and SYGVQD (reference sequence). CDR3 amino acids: CASRYRGNGYTF. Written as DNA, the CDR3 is TGCGCCAGCAGATACAGGGGGAATGGCTACACCTTC.

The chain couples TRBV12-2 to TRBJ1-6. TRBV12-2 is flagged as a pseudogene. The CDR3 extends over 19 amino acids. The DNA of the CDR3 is TGTGCAAGTCGCTCCCTACCCCCCACAGGTGCGGGCTATAATTCACCCCTCCACTTT. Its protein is CASRSLPPTGAGYNSPLHF.

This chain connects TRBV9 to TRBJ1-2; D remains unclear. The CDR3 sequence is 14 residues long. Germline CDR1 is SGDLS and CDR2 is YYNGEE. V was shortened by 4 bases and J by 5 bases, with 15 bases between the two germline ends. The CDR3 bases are TGTGCCAGCAGCCCCGACCCTGCTGGGTATGGCTACACCTTC. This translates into CASSPDPAGYGYTF.

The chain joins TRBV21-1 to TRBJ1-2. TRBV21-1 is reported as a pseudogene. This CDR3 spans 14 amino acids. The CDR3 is CASSGGWFRSGYTF. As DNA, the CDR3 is TGTGCCAGCAGTGGAGGTTGGTTTCGGAGTGGCTACACCTTC.

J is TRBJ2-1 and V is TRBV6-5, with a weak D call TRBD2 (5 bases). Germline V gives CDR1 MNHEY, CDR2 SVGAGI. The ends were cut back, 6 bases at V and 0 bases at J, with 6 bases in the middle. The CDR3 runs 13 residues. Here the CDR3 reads CASSRGSYNEQFF. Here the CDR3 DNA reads TGTGCCAGCAGCCGGGGCTCCTACAATGAGCAGTTCTTC.

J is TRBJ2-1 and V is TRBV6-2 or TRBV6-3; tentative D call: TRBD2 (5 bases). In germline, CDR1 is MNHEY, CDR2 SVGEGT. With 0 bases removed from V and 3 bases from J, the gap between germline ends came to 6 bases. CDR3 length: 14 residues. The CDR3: CASSYSRVYNEQFF. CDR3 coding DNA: TGTGCCAGCAGTTACTCGAGGGTCTACAATGAGCAGTTCTTC.

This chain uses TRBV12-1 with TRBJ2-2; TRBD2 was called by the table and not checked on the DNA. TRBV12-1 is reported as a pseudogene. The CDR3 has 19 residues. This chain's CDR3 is CASSFRTSGGPYDNGELFF. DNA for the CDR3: TGTGCCAGCAGCTTCCGGACTAGCGGGGGGCCGTACGATAACGGGGAGCTGTTTTTT.

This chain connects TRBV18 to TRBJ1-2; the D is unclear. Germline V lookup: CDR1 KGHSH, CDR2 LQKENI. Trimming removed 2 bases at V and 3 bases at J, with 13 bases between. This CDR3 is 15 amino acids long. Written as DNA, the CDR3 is TGTGCCAGCTCACCAAGGCAGGCCAACGACTATGGCTACACCTTC. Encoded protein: CASSPRQANDYGYTF.

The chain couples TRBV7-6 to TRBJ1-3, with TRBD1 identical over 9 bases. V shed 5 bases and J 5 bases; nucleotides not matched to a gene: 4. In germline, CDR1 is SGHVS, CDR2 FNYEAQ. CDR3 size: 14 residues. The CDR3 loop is CASSLTGGRNTIYF. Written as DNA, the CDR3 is TGTGCCAGCAGCCTTACAGGGGGCCGAAACACCATATATTTT.

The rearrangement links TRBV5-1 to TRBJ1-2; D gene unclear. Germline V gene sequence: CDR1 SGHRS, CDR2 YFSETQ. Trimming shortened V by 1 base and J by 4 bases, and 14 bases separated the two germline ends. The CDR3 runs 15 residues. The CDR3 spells CASSLTSPQIYGYTF. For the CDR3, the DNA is TGCGCCAGCAGCTTGACGTCTCCACAGATCTATGGCTACACCTTC.

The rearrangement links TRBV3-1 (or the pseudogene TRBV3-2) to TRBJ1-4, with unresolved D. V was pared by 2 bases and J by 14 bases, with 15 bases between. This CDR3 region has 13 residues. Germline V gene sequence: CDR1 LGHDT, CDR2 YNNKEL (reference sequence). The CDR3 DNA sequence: TGTGCCAGCAGCCAACCTCCAAAAGGGCGGCTGTTTTTT. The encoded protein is CASSQPPKGRLFF.

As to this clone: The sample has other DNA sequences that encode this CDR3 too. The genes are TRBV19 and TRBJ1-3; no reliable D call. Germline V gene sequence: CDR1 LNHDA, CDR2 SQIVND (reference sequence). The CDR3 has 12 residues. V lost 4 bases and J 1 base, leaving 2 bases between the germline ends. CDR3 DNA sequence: TGTGCCAGTAGTACATCTGGAAACACCATATATTTT. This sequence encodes CASSTSGNTIYF.

The CDR3 here is CASSQDFGNQPQHF. CDR3 nucleotide sequence: TGTGCCAGCAGCCAAGATTTCGGGAATCAGCCCCAGCATTTT. The genes are TRBV3-1 (or the pseudogene TRBV3-2) and TRBJ1-5, with unresolved D. Looked up from germline, CDR1 is LGHDT and CDR2 is YNNKEL (reference sequence). This CDR3 has 14 residues. V lost 0 bases and J 4 bases, leaving 7 bases between the germline ends.

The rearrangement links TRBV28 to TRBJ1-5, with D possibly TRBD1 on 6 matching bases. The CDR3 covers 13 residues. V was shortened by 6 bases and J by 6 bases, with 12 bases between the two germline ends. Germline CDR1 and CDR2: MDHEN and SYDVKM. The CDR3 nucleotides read TGTGCCAGCAGAAACAGGGTAGTTCAGCCCCAGCATTTT. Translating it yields CASRNRVVQPQHF. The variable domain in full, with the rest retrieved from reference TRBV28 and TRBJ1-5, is DVKVTQSSRYLVKRTGEKVFLECVQDMDHENMFWYRQDPGLGLRLIYFSYDVKMKEKGDIPEGYSVSREKKERFSLILESASTNQTSMYLCASRNRVVQPQHFGDGTRLSIL.

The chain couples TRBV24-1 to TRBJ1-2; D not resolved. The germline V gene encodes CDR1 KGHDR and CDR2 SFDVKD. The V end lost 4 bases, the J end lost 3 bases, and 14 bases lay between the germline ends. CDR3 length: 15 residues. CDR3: CATSEPKKGDYGYTF. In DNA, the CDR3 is TGTGCCACCAGTGAGCCGAAGAAGGGTGACTATGGCTACACCTTC.